This T cell receptor beta chain was obtained from a study of human T cells and chemical hapten exposure. The wider study: Sensitizing treatment utilized 2% DPC over a 2 cm by 2 cm portion of upper inner arm skin. Patients received weekly diphenylcyclopropenone doses to the scalp throughout the approximately 23-week study.

Time point in this sample: pre-sensitization, week 0. This sample's treatment: therapeutic diphenylcyclopropenone sensitization with weekly scalp DPC. TCRdb re-called the RACE reads with MiXCR, one entry per CDR3 protein. Of roughly 100,000 distinct CDR3 sequences detected, less than 15% appear once; the ten largest clones hold around 1.5%. This clonotype was observed a handful of times. The CDR3 sequence is 15 residues long. Germline V gene sequence: CDR1 SGHTA, CDR2 FQGNSA. V lost 2 bases and J 8 bases, leaving 16 bases between the germline ends. Sequencing was performed on whole blood, taken in connection with sensitization to the hapten diphenylcyclopropenone (DPC). This receptor was identified in a woman between 45 and 65 years old with alopecia areata. Some clones in this sample may be carry-over from other donors' samples. V usage is TRBV7-2 and J usage is TRBJ1-5, with a weak D call TRBD1 (6 bases). The CDR3 DNA is TGTGCCAGCAGCTTATCAGGGGCCACCGCAAAGCCCCAGCATTTT. Translating it yields CASSLSGATAKPQHF.